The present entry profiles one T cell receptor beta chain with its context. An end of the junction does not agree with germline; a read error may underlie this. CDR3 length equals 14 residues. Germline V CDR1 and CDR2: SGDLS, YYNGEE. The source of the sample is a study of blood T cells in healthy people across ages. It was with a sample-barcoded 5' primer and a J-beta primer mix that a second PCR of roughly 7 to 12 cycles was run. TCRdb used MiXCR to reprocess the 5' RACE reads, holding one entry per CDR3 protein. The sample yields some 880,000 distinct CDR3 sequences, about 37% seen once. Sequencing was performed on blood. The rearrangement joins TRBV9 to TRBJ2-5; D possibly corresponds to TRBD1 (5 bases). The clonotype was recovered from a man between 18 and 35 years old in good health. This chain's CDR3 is CASSPRYRQETRYF. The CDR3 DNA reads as TGTGCCAGCAGCCCTCGTTACAGGCAAGAGACCCGGTACTTC. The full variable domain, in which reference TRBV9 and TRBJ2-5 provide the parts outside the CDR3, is DSGVTQTPKHLITATGQRVTLRCSPRSGDLSVYWYQQSLDQGLQFLIQYYNGEERAKGNILERFSAQQFPDLHSELNLSSLELGDSALYFCASSPRYRQETRYFGPGTRLLVL.